This passage covers 2 T cell receptor beta chains from one sample sequenced in a study of immune evolution from preneoplasia to lung adenocarcinoma. Sequencing was performed with immunoSEQ multiplex PCR; in TCRdb, only in-frame clones are kept and a portion is missing. The sample includes around 2,500 clones, more than 65% of them seen just once. Sequencing was performed on FFPE atypical adenomatous hyperplasia tissue from the lung. Specified subset: atypical adenomatous hyperplasia (AAH), lung preneoplasia. The receptors here all came from a person between 70 and 80 years old with lung adenocarcinoma.

The genes are TRBV5-8 and TRBJ1-2; D not resolved. The V gene lost 5 bases and the J gene lost 2 bases, with 16 bases spanning the gap. The CDR3 spans 15 residues. Per the germline V gene, CDR1 is SGHTS and CDR2 is YDEGEE. The CDR3 here is CASRLIGGGNYGYTF. CDR3 nucleotide sequence: TGTGCCAGCAGGCTAATCGGAGGAGGGAACTATGGCTACACCTTC.

This chain connects TRBV5-1 to TRBJ2-7; 7 positions agree with TRBD2. Germline V gene sequence: CDR1 SGHRS, CDR2 YFSETQ. This CDR3 spans 15 amino acids. Trimming removed 5 bases from V and 3 bases from J; junction bases left unmatched: 11. The CDR3 DNA is TGCGCCAGCAGTCCCAGCGGCGGACTAGACTACGAGCAGTACTTC. Encoded protein: CASSPSGGLDYEQYF.